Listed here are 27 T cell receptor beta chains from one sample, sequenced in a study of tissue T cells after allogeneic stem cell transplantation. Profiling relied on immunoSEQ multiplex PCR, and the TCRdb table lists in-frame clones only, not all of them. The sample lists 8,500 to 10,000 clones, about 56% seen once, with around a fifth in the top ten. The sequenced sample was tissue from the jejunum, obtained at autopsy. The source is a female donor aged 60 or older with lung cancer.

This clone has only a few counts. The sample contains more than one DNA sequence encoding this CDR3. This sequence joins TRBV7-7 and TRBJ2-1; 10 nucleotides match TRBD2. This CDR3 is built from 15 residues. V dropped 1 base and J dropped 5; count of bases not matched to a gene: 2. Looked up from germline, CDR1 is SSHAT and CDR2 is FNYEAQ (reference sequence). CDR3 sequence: CASSLVSGGDNEQFF. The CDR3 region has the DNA TGTGCCAGCAGCTTAGTCAGCGGGGGGGACAATGAGCAGTTCTTC.

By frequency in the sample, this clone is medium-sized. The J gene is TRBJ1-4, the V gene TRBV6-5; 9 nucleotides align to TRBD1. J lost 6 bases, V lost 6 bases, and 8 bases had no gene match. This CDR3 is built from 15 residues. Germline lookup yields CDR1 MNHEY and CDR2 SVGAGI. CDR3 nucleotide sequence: TGTGCCAGCAGGGACAGGGGAGTGGGGGATGAAAAACTGTTTTTT. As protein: CASRDRGVGDEKLFF.

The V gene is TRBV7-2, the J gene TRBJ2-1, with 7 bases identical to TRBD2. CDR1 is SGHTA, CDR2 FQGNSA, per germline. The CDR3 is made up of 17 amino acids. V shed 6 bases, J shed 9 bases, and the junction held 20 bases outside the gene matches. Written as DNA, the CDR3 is TGTGCCAGCAGGAACGTCGGTCGGACTAGTCCGTCCGGTGAGCAGTTCTTC. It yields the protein CASRNVGRTSPSGEQFF.

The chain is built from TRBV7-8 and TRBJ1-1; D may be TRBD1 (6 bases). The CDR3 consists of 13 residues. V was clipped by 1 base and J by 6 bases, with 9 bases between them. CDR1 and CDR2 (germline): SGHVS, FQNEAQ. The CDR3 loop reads CASSLGGAAEAFF. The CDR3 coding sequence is TGTGCCAGCAGCTTAGGGGGGGCTGCTGAAGCTTTCTTT.

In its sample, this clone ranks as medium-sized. The CDR3 spells CASTGSAFYEQYF. DNA for the CDR3: TGTGCCAGCACAGGGTCTGCTTTCTACGAGCAGTACTTC. This chain connects TRBV7-9 to TRBJ2-7; possibly TRBD1 for D (5 bases). Germline-derived CDR1 and CDR2 are SEHNR and FQNEAQ (reference sequence). The CDR3 covers 13 residues. Deletions cut 7 bases from V and 3 bases from J, with 13 bases between.

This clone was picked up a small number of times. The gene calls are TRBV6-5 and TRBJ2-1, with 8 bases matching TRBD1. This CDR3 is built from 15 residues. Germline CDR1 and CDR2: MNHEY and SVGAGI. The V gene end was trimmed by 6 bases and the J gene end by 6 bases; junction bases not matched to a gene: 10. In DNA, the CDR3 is TGTGCCAGCAGATATCGGCAGGGGGCGATCAATGAGCAGTTCTTC. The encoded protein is CASRYRQGAINEQFF.

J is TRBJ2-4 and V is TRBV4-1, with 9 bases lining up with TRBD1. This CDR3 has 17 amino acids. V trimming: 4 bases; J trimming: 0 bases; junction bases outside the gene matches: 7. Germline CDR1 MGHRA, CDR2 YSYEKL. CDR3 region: CASSRTRDRAAKNIQYF. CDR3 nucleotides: TGCGCCAGCAGCCGAACCCGGGACAGGGCAGCCAAAAACATTCAGTACTTC.

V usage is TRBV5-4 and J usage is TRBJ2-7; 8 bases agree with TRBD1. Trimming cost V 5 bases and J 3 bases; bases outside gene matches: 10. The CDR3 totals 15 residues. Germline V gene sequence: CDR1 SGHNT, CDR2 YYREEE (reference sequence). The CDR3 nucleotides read TGTGCCAGCAGGCCAGACAGGGGCTTGTTCTACGAGCAGTACTTC. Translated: CASRPDRGLFYEQYF.

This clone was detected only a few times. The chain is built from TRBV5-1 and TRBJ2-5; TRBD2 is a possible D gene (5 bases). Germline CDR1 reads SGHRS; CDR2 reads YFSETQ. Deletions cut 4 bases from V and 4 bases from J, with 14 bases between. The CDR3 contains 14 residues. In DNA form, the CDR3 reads TGCGCCAGCAGCCGCGGACGGACTTCAGAGACCCAGTACTTC. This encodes CASSRGRTSETQYF.

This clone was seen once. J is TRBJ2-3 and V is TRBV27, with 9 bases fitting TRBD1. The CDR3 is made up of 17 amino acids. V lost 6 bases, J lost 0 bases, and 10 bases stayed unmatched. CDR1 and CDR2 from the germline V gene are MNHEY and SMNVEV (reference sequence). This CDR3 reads CASSDLGQGRSTDTQYF. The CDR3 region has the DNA TGTGCCAGCAGCGACCTGGGACAGGGAAGGAGCACAGATACGCAGTATTTT.

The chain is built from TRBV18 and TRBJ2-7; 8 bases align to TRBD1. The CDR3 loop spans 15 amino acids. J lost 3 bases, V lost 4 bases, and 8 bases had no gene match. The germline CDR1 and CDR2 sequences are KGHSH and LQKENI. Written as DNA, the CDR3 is TGTGCCAGCTCACAACCCGGGACAGGTTACTACGAGCAGTACTTC. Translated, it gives CASSQPGTGYYEQYF. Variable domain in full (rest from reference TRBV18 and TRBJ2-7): NAGVMQNPRHLVRRRGQEARLRCSPMKGHSHVYWYRQLPEEGLKFMVYLQKENIIDESGMPKERFSAEFPKEGPSILRIQQVVRGDSAAYFCASSQPGTGYYEQYFGPGTRLTVT.

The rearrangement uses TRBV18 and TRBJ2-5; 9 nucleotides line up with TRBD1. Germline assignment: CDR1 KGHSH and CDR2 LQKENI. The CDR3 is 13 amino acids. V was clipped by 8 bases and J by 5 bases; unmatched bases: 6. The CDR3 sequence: CASQYTGGETQYF. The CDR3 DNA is TGTGCCAGCCAATATACAGGGGGCGAGACCCAGTACTTC.

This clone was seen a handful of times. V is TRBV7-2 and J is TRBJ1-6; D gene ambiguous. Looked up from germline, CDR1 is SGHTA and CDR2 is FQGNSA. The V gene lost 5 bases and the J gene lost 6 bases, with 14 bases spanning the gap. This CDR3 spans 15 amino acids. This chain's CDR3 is CASSHGVLTNSPLHF. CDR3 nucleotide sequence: TGTGCCAGCAGCCATGGAGTACTGACTAATTCACCCCTCCACTTT.

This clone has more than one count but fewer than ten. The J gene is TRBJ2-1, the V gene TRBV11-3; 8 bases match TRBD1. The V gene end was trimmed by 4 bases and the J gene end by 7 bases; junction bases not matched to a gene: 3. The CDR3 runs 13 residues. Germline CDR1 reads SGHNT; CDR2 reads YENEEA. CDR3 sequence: CASSSDRENEQFF. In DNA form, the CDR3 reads TGTGCCAGCAGCTCGGACAGGGAGAATGAGCAGTTCTTC.

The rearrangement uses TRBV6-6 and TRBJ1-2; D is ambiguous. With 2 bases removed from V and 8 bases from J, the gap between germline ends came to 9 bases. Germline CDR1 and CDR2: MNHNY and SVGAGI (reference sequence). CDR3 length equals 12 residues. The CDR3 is CASSYGRKGYTF. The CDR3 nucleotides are TGTGCCAGCAGTTACGGTCGTAAGGGCTACACCTTC.

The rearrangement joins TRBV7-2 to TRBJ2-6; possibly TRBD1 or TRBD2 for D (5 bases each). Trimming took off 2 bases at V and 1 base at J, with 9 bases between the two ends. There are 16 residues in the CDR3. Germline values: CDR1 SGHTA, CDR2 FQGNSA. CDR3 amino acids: CASSLSGTSGANVLTF. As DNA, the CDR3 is TGTGCCAGCAGCTTATCTGGGACGTCTGGGGCCAACGTCCTGACTTTC.

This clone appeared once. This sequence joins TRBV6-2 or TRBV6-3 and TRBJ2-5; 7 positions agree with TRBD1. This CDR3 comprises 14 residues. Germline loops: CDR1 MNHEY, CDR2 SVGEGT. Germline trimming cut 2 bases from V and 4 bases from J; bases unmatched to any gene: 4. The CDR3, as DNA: TGTGCCAGCAGTTACAGCAGACAGGGAGAGACCCAGTACTTC. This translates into CASSYSRQGETQYF.

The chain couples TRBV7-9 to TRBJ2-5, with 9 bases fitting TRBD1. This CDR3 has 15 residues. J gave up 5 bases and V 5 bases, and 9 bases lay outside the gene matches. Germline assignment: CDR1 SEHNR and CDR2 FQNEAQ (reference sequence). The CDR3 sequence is CASSPDRGNLETQYF. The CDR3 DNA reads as TGTGCCAGCAGCCCGGACAGGGGAAATCTCGAGACCCAGTACTTC.

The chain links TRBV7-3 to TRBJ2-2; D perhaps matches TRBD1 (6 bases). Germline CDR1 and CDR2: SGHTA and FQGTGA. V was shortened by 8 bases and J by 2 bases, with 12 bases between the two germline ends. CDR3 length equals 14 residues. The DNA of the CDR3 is TGTGCCAGCGCCCCGGGACACAACACCGGGGAGCTGTTTTTT. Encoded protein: CASAPGHNTGELFF.

This chain's CDR3 is CAGNRGPYGYTF. The CDR3 DNA is TGTGCCGGAAACAGGGGGCCCTATGGCTACACCTTC. The chain combines TRBV30 with TRBJ1-2, with 9 bases that match TRBD1. The germline CDR1 and CDR2 sequences are GTSNPN and SVGIG (reference sequence). The CDR3 sequence is 12 residues long. The V and J ends lost 8 bases and 4 bases, in that order; junction bases with no gene match: 5.

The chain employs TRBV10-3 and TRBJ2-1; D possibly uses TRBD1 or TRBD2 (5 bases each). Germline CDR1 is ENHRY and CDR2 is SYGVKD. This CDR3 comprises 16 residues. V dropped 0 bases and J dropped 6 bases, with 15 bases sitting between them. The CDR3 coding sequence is TGTGCCATCAGTGAGTCTAGAAAGGGTGGGACCAATGAGCAGTTCTTC. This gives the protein CAISESRKGGTNEQFF.

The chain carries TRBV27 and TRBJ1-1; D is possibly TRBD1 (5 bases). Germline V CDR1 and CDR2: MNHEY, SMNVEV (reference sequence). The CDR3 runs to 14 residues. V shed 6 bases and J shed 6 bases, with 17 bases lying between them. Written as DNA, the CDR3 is TGTGCCAGCAGAGCCTCTTCAGGGTCCCCTGAAGCTTTCTTT. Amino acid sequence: CASRASSGSPEAFF.

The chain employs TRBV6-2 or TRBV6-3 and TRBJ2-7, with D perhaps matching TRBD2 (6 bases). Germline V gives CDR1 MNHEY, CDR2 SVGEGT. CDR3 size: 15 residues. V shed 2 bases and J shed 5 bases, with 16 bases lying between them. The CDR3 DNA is TGTGCCAGCAGTTACCTCGGGACTCCAGTTGACGAGCAGTACTTC. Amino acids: CASSYLGTPVDEQYF.

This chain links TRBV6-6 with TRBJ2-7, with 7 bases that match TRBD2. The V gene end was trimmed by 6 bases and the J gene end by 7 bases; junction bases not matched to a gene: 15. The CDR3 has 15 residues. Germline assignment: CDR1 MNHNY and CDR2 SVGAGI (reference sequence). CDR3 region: CASRSLGEGREEQYF. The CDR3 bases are TGTGCCAGCAGGTCCCTCGGGGAGGGGCGTGAGGAGCAGTACTTC.

The CDR3 sequence is CASSTPSRRGSSYEQYF. CDR3 nucleotide sequence: TGTGCCAGCAGTACCCCCTCGCGGAGGGGAAGCTCCTACGAGCAGTACTTC. This sequence joins TRBV6-2 or TRBV6-3 and TRBJ2-7, with D tentatively TRBD2 (6 bases). CDR3 length equals 17 residues. V was pared by 5 bases and J by 0 bases, with 20 bases between. Germline CDR1 is MNHEY and CDR2 is SVGEGT.

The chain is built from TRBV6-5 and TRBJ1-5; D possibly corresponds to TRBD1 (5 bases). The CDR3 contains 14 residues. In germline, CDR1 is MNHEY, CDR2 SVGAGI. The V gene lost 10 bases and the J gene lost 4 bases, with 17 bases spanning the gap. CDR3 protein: CATSRVGGNQPQHF. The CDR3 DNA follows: TGTGCCACATCACGCGTGGGGGGGAATCAGCCCCAGCATTTT.

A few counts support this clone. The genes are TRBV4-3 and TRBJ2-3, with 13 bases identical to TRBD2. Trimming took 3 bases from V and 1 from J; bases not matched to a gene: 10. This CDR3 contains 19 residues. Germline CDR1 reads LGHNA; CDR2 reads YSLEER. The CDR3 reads CASSQTSGGLSPRTDTQYF. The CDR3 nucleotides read TGCGCCAGCAGCCAGACTAGCGGGGGGCTATCCCCCCGCACAGATACGCAGTATTTT.